Listed below are T cell receptor beta chains from one sample, sequenced in a study of technical replicates of blood from a few donors. TCRdb's table, derived via immunoSEQ multiplex PCR, lists solely in-frame clones and lacks some. The sample records some 70,000 clones, nearly 98% being singletons. Sequenced: T cells isolated from PBMCs. The receptors originated from a human donor in good health. CDR3s include the opening cysteine and the closing phenylalanine or tryptophan. D genes are given only for firm matches.

V	J	D	CDR3
TRBV19	TRBJ2-5	TRBD2	CASSITGRVWETQYF
TRBV19	TRBJ2-5	NA	CASSGGAQETQYF
TRBV28	TRBJ2-2	TRBD1	CASSFRPGTGTGELFF
TRBV4-3	TRBJ2-5	TRBD1	CASSLQTGEQETQYF
TRBV4-1	TRBJ2-1	TRBD2	CASSLRGADEQFF
TRBV9	TRBJ2-7	NA	CASSPRHSSYEQYF
TRBV5-1	TRBJ2-2	NA	CASSFAGELFF
TRBV5-4	TRBJ2-3	NA	CASRLYTSSDTQYF
TRBV9	TRBJ2-3	TRBD2	CASSVVSGIHLGTQYF
TRBV6-1	TRBJ2-7	NA	CASSEGGSRRPF